This is a list of T cell receptor beta chains from one sample in a study of T-cell memory formation after mild COVID-19. In TCRdb, the 5' RACE reads were re-called with MiXCR into one record per CDR3 protein. Among nearly 350,000 distinct CDR3 sequences listed, over 10% were seen once. Sequenced input: PBMCs or a T cell subset sorted from them (not recorded which). The receptors shown here come from a young man who had mild COVID-19 (a few samples of this study predate the infection). Cell type and time point are not known. CDR3s include the opening cysteine and the closing phenylalanine or tryptophan. Fields, in order: D gene, V gene, J gene, clone size, CDR3 protein, CDR3 DNA. A D gene is named only where the DNA matches it firmly. The size of a clone is reported for some rows only, either as once, few or many, or as a class for expanded clones.

.	TRBV3-1	TRBJ2-3	.	CASSLGWIGTDTQYF	TGTGCCAGCAGCTTAGGTTGGATCGGGACAGATACGCAGTATTTT
.	TRBV5-1	TRBJ2-1	few	CASSPRGPAGHEQFF	TGCGCCAGCAGCCCCAGGGGACCCGCTGGGCACGAGCAGTTCTTC
.	TRBV5-6	TRBJ1-5	few	CAIGGCNQPQHF	TGTGCCATTGGCGGGTGTAATCAGCCCCAGCATTTT
.	TRBV4-3	TRBJ2-7	.	CASSQDLAPYEQYF	TGCGCCAGCAGCCAAGATTTGGCTCCCTACGAGCAGTACTTC
TRBD1	TRBV7-9	TRBJ2-3	.	CASSRGQAQYF	TGTGCCAGCAGCCGGGGACAGGCGCAGTATTTT
TRBD1	TRBV4-3	TRBJ1-1	many	CASSQPRQGATEAFF	TGCGCCAGCAGCCAACCTAGACAGGGGGCCACTGAAGCTTTCTTT
.	TRBV9	TRBJ2-7	few	CASSVEGQAYEQYF	TGTGCCAGCAGCGTAGAGGGGCAAGCCTACGAGCAGTACTTC
.	TRBV20-1	TRBJ2-3	few	CSARDSGRTDTQYF	TGCAGTGCTAGAGACAGCGGACGCACAGATACGCAGTATTTT
.	TRBV5-1	TRBJ2-5	few	CASSLLSRNEETQYF	TGCGCCAGCAGCTTGTTGTCGAGGAATGAAGAGACCCAGTACTTC
.	TRBV27	TRBJ2-7	.	CASSLSGGSFYEQYF	TGTGCCAGCAGTTTATCCGGGGGATCCTTCTACGAGCAGTACTTC
TRBD2	TRBV6-5	TRBJ2-5	few	CASSYSMGGETQYF	TGTGCCAGCAGTTACTCGATGGGGGGGGAGACCCAGTACTTC
.	TRBV3-1	TRBJ1-5	.	CASSQNFGLQPQHF	TGTGCCAGCAGCCAAAATTTTGGACTTCAGCCCCAGCATTTT
TRBD2	TRBV10-3	TRBJ2-7	few	CAISSPGDLAGGREQYF	TGTGCCATCAGTTCACCTGGGGACCTAGCGGGGGGCCGGGAGCAGTACTTC
TRBD2	TRBV5-1	TRBJ2-2	many	CASSFLPSGDNTGELFF	TGCGCCAGCAGCTTTTTGCCTAGCGGGGATAACACCGGGGAGCTGTTTTTT
TRBD1	TRBV4-3	TRBJ1-1	many	CASSPGQIENTEAFF	TGCGCCAGCAGCCCGGGACAGATCGAGAACACTGAAGCTTTCTTT
.	TRBV20-1	TRBJ2-3	.	CSALGPPSVADTQYF	TGCAGTGCTCTGGGACCTCCGTCGGTTGCAGATACGCAGTATTTT
TRBD1	TRBV7-9	TRBJ2-7	few	CASSLPGTGRFYEQYF	TGTGCCAGCAGCTTACCCGGGACAGGAAGATTCTACGAGCAGTACTTC
.	TRBV12-3/TRBV12-4	TRBJ1-1	few	CASSLLENTEAFF	TGTGCCAGCAGTTTACTTGAGAACACTGAAGCTTTCTTT
TRBD1	TRBV9	TRBJ2-1	.	CASSVGDRAREQFF	TGTGCCAGCAGCGTTGGGGACAGGGCTCGTGAGCAGTTCTTC
.	TRBV6-2/TRBV6-3	TRBJ2-1	.	CASSYSWHEQFF	TGTGCCAGCAGTTACTCCTGGCATGAGCAGTTCTTC
TRBD2	TRBV20-1	TRBJ2-3	.	CSARGAGEGTDTQYF	TGCAGTGCCCGTGGCGCGGGGGAAGGAACAGATACGCAGTATTTT
.	TRBV18	TRBJ2-3	.	CASSPGTRSDTQYF	TGTGCCAGCTCACCCGGGACAAGATCAGATACGCAGTATTTT
.	TRBV5-5	TRBJ2-1	.	CASSSGRGKHWNEQFF	TGTGCCAGCAGCTCAGGCAGGGGTAAACATTGGAATGAGCAGTTCTTC
TRBD1	TRBV6-2/TRBV6-3	TRBJ2-5	.	CASSPRQGRYQETQYF	TGTGCCAGCAGTCCACGACAGGGGCGCTATCAAGAGACCCAGTACTTC
TRBD2	TRBV5-1	TRBJ2-1	.	CASSSLAGGDEQFF	TGCGCCAGCAGCTCTCTAGCGGGGGGGGATGAGCAGTTCTTC
.	TRBV6-5	TRBJ2-7	.	CASSPGQTEQYF	TGTGCCAGCAGCCCGGGACAAACCGAGCAGTACTTC
TRBD1	TRBV28	TRBJ2-3	.	CASSLSGTGPSRGQYF	TGTGCCAGCAGTTTATCCGGGACAGGGCCAAGTCGGGGGCAGTATTTT
TRBD1	TRBV20-1	TRBJ2-1	few	CSAEAWDRGSNEQFF	TGCAGTGCTGAAGCTTGGGACAGGGGTTCCAATGAGCAGTTCTTC
TRBD2	TRBV5-6	TRBJ2-1	.	CASSLLAGARSQFF	TGTGCCAGCAGCTTACTAGCGGGGGCCCGCTCGCAGTTCTTC
TRBD1	TRBV30	TRBJ2-3	few	CAHTGGSTDTQYF	TGTGCCCACACAGGGGGTAGCACAGATACGCAGTATTTT
.	TRBV14	TRBJ2-1	once	CASSRPTGPQFF	TGTGCCAGCAGCCGACCTACGGGTCCACAGTTCTTC
.	TRBV19	TRBJ2-2	.	CASSTSLDTTGELFF	TGTGCCAGTAGTACCTCCCTGGATACCACCGGGGAGCTGTTTTTT
TRBD1	TRBV29-1	TRBJ1-2	few	CSVEVQGGGYGYTF	TGCAGCGTTGAAGTCCAGGGGGGAGGCTATGGCTACACCTTC
.	TRBV29-1	TRBJ2-2	few	CSVRHTNTGELFF	TGCAGCGTGAGACACACGAACACCGGGGAGCTGTTTTTT
.	TRBV10-3	TRBJ1-5	.	CAISESGGQPQHF	TGTGCCATCAGTGAGTCGGGGGGCCAGCCCCAGCATTTT
.	TRBV15	TRBJ2-4	.	CATSRGVDKNIQYF	TGTGCCACCAGCAGAGGGGTAGATAAAAACATTCAGTACTTC
TRBD1	TRBV18	TRBJ1-5	few	CASSQGQTSNQPQHF	TGTGCCAGCTCACAGGGACAGACTAGCAATCAGCCCCAGCATTTT
.	TRBV15	TRBJ2-5	many	CATSVDRRPQETQYF	TGTGCCACCAGCGTTGACAGGAGACCTCAAGAGACCCAGTACTTC
.	TRBV4-1	TRBJ2-5	many	CASSQEAHILQETQYF	TGCGCCAGCAGCCAAGAGGCACATATCCTGCAAGAGACCCAGTACTTC
TRBD1	TRBV6-5	TRBJ2-5	few	CASSYSALVTGGETQYF	TGTGCCAGCAGTTACTCGGCACTCGTTACAGGGGGGGAGACCCAGTACTTC
.	TRBV20-1	TRBJ1-1	few	CSASQGPTEAFF	TGCAGTGCTAGTCAGGGCCCCACTGAAGCTTTCTTT
.	TRBV5-1	TRBJ2-7	many	CASSLAPGRAYEQYF	TGCGCCAGCAGCTTGGCGCCAGGGCGGGCCTACGAGCAGTACTTC